Following are 4 T cell receptor beta chains from one sample sequenced in a study of T cells in Graves' hyperthyroidism and ophthalmopathy. Using RNA transcripts as the source, TCR beta CDR3 regions were amplified. A set of HTBI primers served as the primers for a first-round RT-PCR of the TCR CDR3. One entry per CDR3 protein, called by TCRdb with MiXCR from the multiplex PCR reads. Of about 49,000 distinct CDR3 sequences detected, roughly 56% appear once; the ten largest clones hold about 35%. The sequencing input was peripheral blood or thyroid tissue (not recorded which). These receptors were collected from a man between 18 and 29 years old with Graves' hyperthyroidism.

At least ten counts were recorded for this clonotype. The chain recombines TRBV5-1 with TRBJ2-3, with no clear D. The CDR3 runs 12 residues. Germline V gives CDR1 SGHRS, CDR2 YFSETQ. V gave up 5 bases and J gave up 2 bases, with 6 bases separating them. The CDR3 bases are TGCGCCAGCAGGGTTGACACAGATACGCAGTATTTT. Translation: CASRVDTDTQYF. Based on the CDR3 plus reference TRBV5-1 and TRBJ2-3, the full variable domain is KAGVTQTPRYLIKTRGQQVTLSCSPISGHRSVSWYQQTPGQGLQFLFEYFSETQRNKGNFPGRFSGRQFSNSRSEMNVSTLELGDSALYLCASRVDTDTQYFGPGTRLTVL.

For this clonotype: One end of the junction is discordant with germline, which a read error may explain. The rearrangement links TRBV7-9 to TRBJ1-5; D might be TRBD1 (5 bases). Germline V CDR1 and CDR2: SEHNR, FQNEAQ (reference sequence). The CDR3 extends over 13 amino acids. CDR3 sequence: CASSIAGRETQHF. As DNA, the CDR3 is TGTGCCAGCAGCATAGCGGGGCGGGAGACCCAGCATTTT.

By proportion, this clonotype is medium-sized (0.01 to 0.1%). CDR3 coding DNA: TGTGCCAGCAGCTTAATAGGGGTGGGGACCTACGAGCAGTACTTC. The encoded protein is CASSLIGVGTYEQYF. The chain joins TRBV7-3 to TRBJ2-7, with D perhaps TRBD1 (5 bases). The CDR3 has 15 amino acids. Germline CDR1 is SGHTA and CDR2 is FQGTGA. V dropped 1 base and J dropped 2 bases, with 12 bases sitting between them.

This chain links TRBV10-1 with TRBJ1-1; D possibly corresponds to TRBD1 (6 bases). The CDR3 has 13 amino acids. Deletions cut 5 bases from V and 1 base from J, with 8 bases between. In germline, CDR1 is WNHNN, CDR2 SYGVQD (reference sequence). The CDR3 DNA sequence: TGCGCCAGCAGTAGACAGGAGAACACTGAAGCTTTCTTT. Its protein is CASSRQENTEAFF.